At least ten counts were recorded for the clone carrying this T cell receptor (beta chain). What it binds is not known. Germline lookup yields CDR1 MDHEN and CDR2 SYDVKM. The CDR3 sequence is 14 residues long. The ends were cut back, 7 bases at V and 1 base at J, with 13 bases in the middle. The data derive from a study of T cell repertoires in cytomegalovirus infection. Study at large: Public TCR beta signatures provided an indication of both CMV infection and a matching HLA type. Findings and caveats of the study: The ex vivo response showed dominance by HLA-C-restricted CMV-specific TCR beta clonotypes.

Via MiXCR, TCRdb re-called the reads, giving one row per CDR3 protein. In the table there are about 130,000 distinct CDR3 sequences, 7.5% to 9% of which are singletons. V is TRBV28 and J is TRBJ1-1; D is unresolved. Sequencing was performed on PBMCs. This receptor was taken from a human donor in good health (CMV status not recorded). Some clones in this sample may be carry-over from other donors' samples. CDR3 residues: CASTRNGPNTEAFF. CDR3 in DNA: TGTGCCAGCACCCGTAACGGCCCGAACACTGAAGCTTTCTTT. The full variable domain, rest sourced from reference TRBV28 and TRBJ1-1, is DVKVTQSSRYLVKRTGEKVFLECVQDMDHENMFWYRQDPGLGLRLIYFSYDVKMKEKGDIPEGYSVSREKKERFSLILESASTNQTSMYLCASTRNGPNTEAFFGQGTRLTVV.